The subject of this entry is one T cell receptor (beta chain). Antigen unknown. This record belongs to a study of shared clonotypes between healthy human individuals. Whole-study results and caveats: Depth was large, yet rarefaction showed that sorted-subset sequencing was incomplete. About 5% was the fraction of naive CD4 clonotypes found shared across several donors. Compared with memory subsets, naive subsets generally had larger estimated richness.

Selected positively for CCR7 and CD45RO-negative, naive CD8 cells excluded terminally differentiated effector memory CD45RA+ cells. Assay: immunoSEQ multiplex PCR; the TCRdb copy retains only in-frame clones and omits some. The table has 2 million to 2.5 million clones, approximately 94% seen once. V shed 8 bases, J shed 4 bases, and the junction held 10 bases outside the gene matches. The germline V gene encodes CDR1 SEHNR and CDR2 FQNEAQ (reference sequence). The CDR3 spans 15 residues. The J gene is TRBJ2-5, the V gene TRBV7-9, with 10 nucleotides matching TRBD2. Sequenced material: naive CD8+ T cells from PBMCs. The sequence came from a man between 18 and 29 years old in good health. Some clones in this sample may be carry-over from other donors' samples. The CDR3 spells CASSASGGGRETQYF. Written as DNA, the CDR3 is TGTGCCAGCTCCGCCAGCGGGGGGGGAAGAGAGACCCAGTACTTC.